What follows are 14 T cell receptor beta chains derived from one specimen sequenced in a study of cytomegalovirus exposure and HLA in healthy donors. The PCR had 60 Vbeta and 13 Jbeta primers. Generated by immunoSEQ multiplex PCR, the TCRdb table keeps only in-frame clones and is missing some. This sample has about 250,000 clones, with around 83% found just once. Sequenced input: PBMCs. These receptors came from a girl aged 2 to 10 in good health and CMV-seronegative.

This chain links TRBV20-1 with TRBJ2-1, with a tentative D call TRBD2 (5 bases). The V gene's germline CDR1 is DFQATT and CDR2 SNEGSKA (reference sequence). The CDR3 totals 10 residues. The CDR3 DNA reads as TGCGGAACTAGTATCAATGAGCAGTTCTTC. This encodes CGTSINEQFF.

This chain connects TRBV7-6 to TRBJ1-2, with 7 nucleotides matching TRBD1. Germline CDR1 reads SGHVS; CDR2 reads FNYEAQ. This CDR3 region has 15 residues. V gave up 2 bases and J gave up 8 bases; unmatched junction bases: 11. CDR3 DNA sequence: TGTGCCAGCAGCTTATCGGCAGGGGGAAGTAACGGCTACACCTTC. Translation gives CASSLSAGGSNGYTF.

The rearrangement uses TRBV9 and TRBJ1-4, with D unresolved. V was cut by 1 base and J by 5 bases, with 9 bases left in between. CDR1 and CDR2 from the germline V gene are SGDLS and YYNGEE. This CDR3 has 14 amino acids. CDR3 sequence (DNA): TGTGCCAGCAGCGTAAGTGGAGGGAATGAAAAACTGTTTTTT. Its protein product is CASSVSGGNEKLFF.

This clone was seen a single time. The chain is built from TRBV5-1 and TRBJ2-3, with TRBD2 as a possible D gene (5 bases). Trimming took off 6 bases at V and 2 bases at J, with 13 bases between the two ends. The germline CDR1 and CDR2 sequences are SGHRS and YFSETQ. This CDR3 region has 14 residues. The CDR3 spells CASNWRVNTDTQYF. CDR3 nucleotides: TGCGCCAGCAATTGGCGGGTTAACACAGATACGCAGTATTTT.

This clone was picked up one time. V gene TRBV29-1 combines with J gene TRBJ1-3; a possible D gene is TRBD1 (6 bases). This CDR3 has 15 residues. Trimming took 4 bases from V and 2 from J, leaving 15 bases between them. Germline values: CDR1 SQVTM, CDR2 ANQGSEA. DNA of the CDR3: TGCAGCGTTGTACAGGGAGTATTAGCTGGAAACACCATATATTTT. It translates to CSVVQGVLAGNTIYF.

The chain joins TRBV4-1 to TRBJ2-7; TRBD1 matches at 10 bases. CDR1 is MGHRA and CDR2 is YSYEKL in the germline V gene. The CDR3 extends over 15 amino acids. Trimming cost V 3 bases and J 3 bases; bases outside gene matches: 5. CDR3 bases: TGCGCCAGCAGCCAGACGACAGGGGGCGGCTACGAGCAGTACTTC. Protein sequence: CASSQTTGGGYEQYF.

The gene calls are TRBV6-6 and TRBJ2-1, with D perhaps matching TRBD2 (5 bases). Germline-derived CDR1 and CDR2 are MNHNY and SVGAGI (reference sequence). The CDR3 covers 14 residues. Trimming pared 2 bases from V and 3 bases from J, leaving 8 bases between. CDR3 loop: CASSYGRVYNEQFF. The CDR3 DNA is TGTGCCAGCAGTTACGGGCGGGTCTACAATGAGCAGTTCTTC.

This clone occurred a few times. The chain carries TRBV4-1 and TRBJ1-1; TRBD1 might be the D (5 bases). The ends were cut back, 2 bases at V and 0 bases at J, with 16 bases in the middle. This CDR3 contains 17 residues. The germline V gene has CDR1 MGHRA and CDR2 YSYEKL. The CDR3 region is CASSQSQGIGMNTEAFF. In nucleotides, the CDR3 is TGCGCCAGCAGCCAATCGCAGGGTATCGGAATGAACACTGAAGCTTTCTTT.

This clone was detected only once. The J gene is TRBJ1-6, the V gene TRBV9; no clear D gene. V was pared by 0 bases and J by 5 bases, with 6 bases between. Germline V gene sequence: CDR1 SGDLS, CDR2 YYNGEE. The CDR3 totals 14 residues. The DNA for the CDR3 is TGTGCCAGCAGCGTAGGTACAGATAATTCACCCCTCCACTTT. This translates into CASSVGTDNSPLHF.

This clone appeared once. This sequence joins TRBV9 and TRBJ1-3, with 10 bases lining up with TRBD1. CDR1 is SGDLS, CDR2 YYNGEE, per germline. V was pared by 3 bases and J by 9 bases, with 9 bases of the junction left unmatched. The CDR3 spans 15 residues. CDR3 residues: CASSGTGTGVSTIYF. The CDR3 DNA sequence: TGTGCCAGCAGCGGAACCGGGACAGGGGTGAGCACCATATATTTT.

The chain couples TRBV4-1 to TRBJ2-1, with a weak D call TRBD2 (6 bases). CDR3 length: 16 residues. Germline-derived CDR1 and CDR2 are MGHRA and YSYEKL. With 0 bases removed from V and 1 base from J, the gap between germline ends came to 10 bases. The CDR3 DNA follows: TGCGCCAGCAGCCAAGAGGGGGGAAGATCCTACAATGAGCAGTTCTTC. Translating it yields CASSQEGGRSYNEQFF.

The chain has TRBV6-1 and TRBJ2-7; 10 bases fit TRBD1. Germline assignment: CDR1 MNHNS and CDR2 SASEGT. After removal of 6 bases from V and 1 base from J, the junction contained 6 bases not matched to a gene. The CDR3 is made up of 15 amino acids. CDR3 DNA: TGTGCCAGCAGCGGCCGGGACAGGGGTTCCTACGAGCAGTACTTC. This encodes CASSGRDRGSYEQYF.

This rearrangement joins TRBV6-5 to TRBJ2-3; D is unresolved. The ends were cut back, 8 bases at V and 9 bases at J, with 12 bases in the middle. The CDR3 has 11 residues. Germline V lookup: CDR1 MNHEY, CDR2 SVGAGI. The DNA of the CDR3 is TGTGCCAGCGGAAGGTCGGAGACGCAGTATTTT. Protein product: CASGRSETQYF.

V is TRBV10-1 and J is TRBJ2-1; 7 bases agree with TRBD1. This CDR3 is 15 amino acids long. Trimming cost V 4 bases and J 6 bases; bases outside gene matches: 9. Per the germline V gene, CDR1 is WNHNN and CDR2 is SYGVQD (reference sequence). CDR3 nucleotide sequence: TGCGCCAGCAGTGCAAAGACAGGGATCGGCAATGAGCAGTTCTTC. Its translation is CASSAKTGIGNEQFF.